These 26 T cell receptor beta chains were sequenced from one sample in a study of post-analysis software for immune sequencing data. Unique molecular identifiers tagged the TCR beta cDNA libraries. One entry per CDR3 protein, called by TCRdb with MiXCR from the PCR reads. The sample gives about 400,000 distinct CDR3 sequences, approximately 38% of which show up once; about an eighth is in the top ten. Study results and limitations: Compared with controls, patients had more of roughly five TRBV segments, including TRBV5-6, TRBV5-1 and TRBV20-1.

These receptors lack a known antigen. The sample was blood. The receptors were gathered from a girl under 18 with multiple sclerosis.

V and J are TRBV15 and TRBJ1-2; possibly TRBD1 for D (5 bases). The germline gives CDR1 LNHNV, CDR2 YYDKDF (reference sequence). This CDR3 contains 18 residues. Trimming removed 3 bases from V and 4 bases from J, with 24 bases in between. As DNA, the CDR3 is TGTGCCACCAGCAGCGATGGGGGTTTACATAGGGCGTCCTATGGCTACACCTTC. Translating gives CATSSDGGLHRASYGYTF.

The chain combines TRBV6-2 or TRBV6-3 with TRBJ2-2; possibly TRBD2 for D (5 bases). This CDR3 has 13 residues. Germline loops: CDR1 MNHEY, CDR2 SVGEGT. The ends were cut back, 7 bases at V and 1 base at J, with 7 bases in the middle. Here the CDR3 reads CASTGWNTGELFF. DNA of the CDR3: TGTGCCAGCACGGGGTGGAACACCGGGGAGCTGTTTTTT.

This chain uses TRBV19 with TRBJ2-3; the D is unclear. Between the trimmed V and J ends, which lost 3 bases and 2 bases, there was a span of 6 bases. Germline V gives CDR1 LNHDA, CDR2 SQIVND (reference sequence). CDR3 length equals 13 residues. The CDR3 sequence is CASSMISTDTQYF. CDR3 bases: TGTGCCAGTAGTATGATCTCCACAGATACGCAGTATTTT.

This clonotype was seen a few times. The chain has TRBV12-3 or TRBV12-4 and TRBJ1-3; D perhaps matches TRBD1 (5 bases). Trimming left V 5 bases short and J 2 bases short, with 10 bases between. The CDR3 sequence is 14 residues long. CDR3 DNA sequence: TGTGCCAGCAGTCGCAGGGAAACTGGAAACACCATATATTTT. Protein sequence: CASSRRETGNTIYF.

This clonotype has more than one count but fewer than ten. V gene TRBV7-2 combines with J gene TRBJ2-7; D remains unclear. Germline V gene sequence: CDR1 SGHTA, CDR2 FQGNSA. This CDR3 has 14 residues. V gave up 1 base and J gave up 2 bases, with 9 bases separating them. CDR3 coding DNA: TGTGCCAGCAGCTTAGATGCTAAAACCTACGAGCAGTACTTC. It yields the protein CASSLDAKTYEQYF.

The gene calls are TRBV5-1 and TRBJ2-2; D remains unclear. The germline CDR1 and CDR2 sequences are SGHRS and YFSETQ. Trimming cost V 1 base and J 1 base, with 5 bases left between them. CDR3 length equals 14 residues. The CDR3 DNA reads TGCGCCAGCAGCTTGTGGGAGAACACCGGGGAGCTGTTTTTT. It specifies CASSLWENTGELFF.

This clonotype was observed a handful of times. V gene TRBV27 combines with J gene TRBJ2-6; 11 nucleotides align to TRBD1. After removal of 5 bases from V and 0 bases from J, the junction contained 6 bases not matched to a gene. Germline V CDR1 and CDR2: MNHEY, SMNVEV (reference sequence). The CDR3 spans 18 residues. The CDR3 reads CASSPQDRGLSGANVLTF. As DNA, the CDR3 is TGTGCCAGCAGTCCTCAGGACAGGGGGCTCTCTGGGGCCAACGTCCTGACTTTC.

The chain recombines TRBV7-2 with TRBJ2-5, with TRBD2 matching over 8 bases. Per germline, CDR1 SGHTA and CDR2 FQGNSA. V dropped 2 bases and J dropped 5; count of bases not matched to a gene: 10. CDR3 length equals 16 residues. The chain's CDR3 is CASSLKLRGAGETQYF. The CDR3 DNA follows: TGTGCCAGCAGCTTAAAGTTGCGGGGGGCCGGGGAGACCCAGTACTTC.

This clonotype has just a few counts. The chain recombines TRBV20-1 with TRBJ2-4; 9 bases line up with TRBD2. The CDR3 contains 17 residues. The ends lost 1 base at V and 0 bases at J; junction bases unmatched: 7. Germline V CDR1 and CDR2: DFQATT, SNEGSKA (reference sequence). The CDR3: CSARGLAGQLAKNIQYF. Written as DNA, the CDR3 is TGCAGTGCTAGAGGTCTAGCGGGGCAACTAGCCAAAAACATTCAGTACTTC.

The gene calls are TRBV28 and TRBJ2-1; the D gene is possibly TRBD2 (5 bases). In germline, CDR1 is MDHEN, CDR2 SYDVKM. V lost 3 bases and J 7 bases, leaving 19 bases between the germline ends. This CDR3 has 16 residues. The CDR3 nucleotides are TGTGCCAGCAGTTTCTTGAGGGAGTCAGTGGGAAATGAGCAGTTCTTC. The encoded protein is CASSFLRESVGNEQFF.

Turning to this clonotype: The junction and the germline gene differ at one end; a read error may be behind it. This chain joins TRBV6-5 and TRBJ2-4; D is ambiguous. Per germline, CDR1 MNHEY and CDR2 SVGAGI. The CDR3 has 21 amino acids. The CDR3 bases are TGTGCCGGCAGTTACCCGGCCAAGGGCGGTCTGACGACCCTAGCCAAAAACATTCAGTACTTC. It codes for CAGSYPAKGGLTTLAKNIQYF.

The chain uses TRBV4-1 and TRBJ2-5; 10 nucleotides align to TRBD2. Germline CDR1 MGHRA, CDR2 YSYEKL. The CDR3 has 18 residues. The V and J ends lost 4 bases and 11 bases, in that order; junction bases with no gene match: 22. As DNA, the CDR3 is TGCGCCAGCAGCCGGAAAGGAGCGGGGGGGCCTTCGGTCGATGAGCAGTACTTC. It yields the protein CASSRKGAGGPSVDEQYF.

This clonotype was counted only a few times. The rearrangement uses TRBV7-8 and TRBJ2-4, with D maybe TRBD2 (5 bases). Germline V gene data show CDR1 as SGHVS and CDR2 as FQNEAQ. The germline V and J ends were trimmed by 0 bases and 1 base, with 10 bases remaining between them. The CDR3 spans 16 residues. The CDR3 spells CASSLAPAVAKNIQYF. The DNA of the CDR3 is TGTGCCAGCAGCTTAGCCCCAGCGGTGGCCAAAAACATTCAGTACTTC.

The chain uses TRBV11-2 and TRBJ2-7, with D perhaps matching TRBD1 (6 bases). This CDR3 has 14 amino acids. CDR1 is SGHAT, CDR2 FQNNGV, per germline. V was shortened by 4 bases and J by 3 bases, with 13 bases between the two germline ends. The CDR3 loop is CASSSQGLDYEQYF. CDR3 DNA: TGTGCCAGCAGCTCACAGGGCTTGGACTACGAGCAGTACTTC.

This rearrangement joins TRBV18 to TRBJ2-7; unclear D gene. From germline, CDR1 is KGHSH and CDR2 LQKENI. The CDR3 totals 13 residues. Trimming left V 2 bases short and J 3 bases short, with 8 bases between. CDR3 loop: CASSPEQNYEQYF. The CDR3 DNA follows: TGTGCCAGCTCACCAGAACAGAACTACGAGCAGTACTTC. Complete variable domain (other parts from reference TRBV18 and TRBJ2-7): NAGVMQNPRHLVRRRGQEARLRCSPMKGHSHVYWYRQLPEEGLKFMVYLQKENIIDESGMPKERFSAEFPKEGPSILRIQQVVRGDSAAYFCASSPEQNYEQYFGPGTRLTVT.

The CDR3 DNA reads TGTGCCAGCAGCTTAGGAGCGGCGAGCAATCAGCCCCAGCATTTT. It encodes CASSLGAASNQPQHF. The genes are TRBV7-9 and TRBJ1-5; D uncertain. Germline V gene data show CDR1 as SEHNR and CDR2 as FQNEAQ (reference sequence). The CDR3 runs 15 residues. Trimming took off 1 base at V and 1 base at J, with 8 bases between the two ends.

This clonotype was found a few times. J is TRBJ2-7 and V is TRBV4-3; D not certain. This CDR3 contains 14 residues. Trimming removed 0 bases at V and 0 bases at J, with 6 bases between. The germline V gene has CDR1 LGHNA and CDR2 YSLEER. CDR3 in amino acids: CASSQDGDSYEQYF. The CDR3 DNA is TGCGCCAGCAGCCAAGACGGAGACTCCTACGAGCAGTACTTC.

The genes are TRBV12-3 or TRBV12-4 and TRBJ2-5, with 8 bases fitting TRBD1. The J segment lost 3 bases and the V segment lost 6 bases, leaving 3 bases of the junction unmatched. This CDR3 region has 13 residues. In DNA, the CDR3 is TGTGCCAGCAGGCGGGACAGGAAAGAGACCCAGTACTTC. Translating gives CASRRDRKETQYF.

The V gene is TRBV18, the J gene TRBJ2-1; unclear D gene. The germline V and J ends were trimmed by 3 bases and 5 bases, with 8 bases remaining between them. The CDR3 runs to 13 residues. Germline CDR1 is KGHSH and CDR2 is LQKENI. CDR3 amino acids: CASSPGSNNEQFF. CDR3 DNA: TGTGCCAGCTCACCGGGATCAAACAATGAGCAGTTCTTC.

The chain is built from TRBV6-2 or TRBV6-3 and TRBJ2-1; tentative D call: TRBD2 (5 bases). Trimming took 0 bases from V and 6 from J, leaving 12 bases between them. Germline V lookup: CDR1 MNHEY, CDR2 SVGEGT. This CDR3 is 15 amino acids long. The DNA for the CDR3 is TGTGCCAGCAGTTACTCGAGGGCCCCTGGCAATGAGCAGTTCTTC. The encoded protein is CASSYSRAPGNEQFF.

The chain has TRBV19 and TRBJ2-7; 11 bases align to TRBD2. V lost 6 bases, J lost 5 bases, and 6 bases stayed unmatched. Looked up from germline, CDR1 is LNHDA and CDR2 is SQIVND (reference sequence). This CDR3 has 14 amino acids. This CDR3 reads CASSRLAGFNEQYF. CDR3 DNA sequence: TGTGCCAGTAGCAGACTAGCGGGGTTCAACGAGCAGTACTTC. Based on the CDR3 plus reference TRBV19 and TRBJ2-7, the full variable domain is DGGITQSPKYLFRKEGQNVTLSCEQNLNHDAMYWYRQDPGQGLRLIYYSQIVNDFQKGDIAEGYSVSREKKESFPLTVTSAQKNPTAFYLCASSRLAGFNEQYFGPGTRLTVT.

This clonotype was counted a few times. This chain connects TRBV12-3 or TRBV12-4 to TRBJ2-4, with a tentative D call TRBD1 (6 bases). This CDR3 region has 16 residues. V shed 5 bases and J shed 0 bases, with 14 bases lying between them. CDR3 coding DNA: TGTGCCAGCAGTACGCCAGGGGCCCAAGCCAAAAACATTCAGTACTTC. Its protein is CASSTPGAQAKNIQYF.

This clonotype was counted once. An end of the junction differs from the germline gene, which may be a read error. This chain links TRBV7-9 with TRBJ1-1, with no clear D. CDR3 length equals 14 residues. Germline values: CDR1 SEHNR, CDR2 FQNEAQ (reference sequence). This chain's CDR3 is CDSDPLRANTEAFF. CDR3 in DNA: TGTGACAGCGACCCACTTAGGGCGAACACTGAAGCTTTCTTT.

The gene calls are TRBV5-1 and TRBJ1-2; D possibly corresponds to TRBD1 (6 bases). Germline-derived CDR1 and CDR2 are SGHRS and YFSETQ. This CDR3 is built from 15 residues. V gave up 2 bases and J gave up 4 bases, with 15 bases separating them. CDR3 sequence (DNA): TGCGCCAGCAGCTTACACAGGGTCGACGGCTATGGCTACACCTTC. It is translated as CASSLHRVDGYGYTF.

This clonotype was detected only a few times. CDR3 residues: CASSFYLGQSYEQYF. The DNA of the CDR3 is TGTGCCAGCAGCTTTTATCTAGGCCAGTCCTACGAGCAGTACTTC. The chain uses TRBV11-1 and TRBJ2-7; D not resolved. The germline V gene has CDR1 SGHAT and CDR2 FQDESV (reference sequence). CDR3 size: 15 residues. Trimming shortened V by 3 bases and J by 1 base, and 13 bases separated the two germline ends. The whole variable domain, remainder taken from reference TRBV11-1 and TRBJ2-7, is EAEVAQSPRYKITEKSQAVAFWCDPISGHATLYWYRQILGQGPELLVQFQDESVVDDSQLPKDRFSAERLKGVDSTLKIQPAELGDSAMYLCASSFYLGQSYEQYFGPGTRLTVT.

The chain combines TRBV3-1 with TRBJ1-2; D is unresolved. Per germline, CDR1 LGHDT and CDR2 YNNKEL (reference sequence). The CDR3 runs to 15 residues. V dropped 0 bases and J dropped 4 bases, with 12 bases sitting between them. CDR3 DNA sequence: TGTGCCAGCAGCCAAGATATGCAGACCTTCTATGGCTACACCTTC. Protein sequence: CASSQDMQTFYGYTF. Filled out from reference TRBV3-1 and TRBJ1-2, the complete variable domain reads DTAVSQTPKYLVTQMGNDKSIKCEQNLGHDTMYWYKQDSKKFLKIMFSYNNKELIINETVPNRFSPKSPDKAHLNLHINSLELGDSAVYFCASSQDMQTFYGYTFGSGTRLTVV.